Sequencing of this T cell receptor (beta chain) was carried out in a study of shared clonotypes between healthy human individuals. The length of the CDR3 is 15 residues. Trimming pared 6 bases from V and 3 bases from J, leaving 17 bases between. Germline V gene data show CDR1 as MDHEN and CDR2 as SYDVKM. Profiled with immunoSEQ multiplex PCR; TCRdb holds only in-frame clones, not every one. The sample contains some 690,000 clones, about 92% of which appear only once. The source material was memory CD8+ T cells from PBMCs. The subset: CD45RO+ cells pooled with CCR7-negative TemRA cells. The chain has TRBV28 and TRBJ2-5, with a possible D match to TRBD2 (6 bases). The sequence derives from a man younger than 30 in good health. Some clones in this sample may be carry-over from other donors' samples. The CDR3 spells CASRPEDRREETQYF. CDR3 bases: TGTGCCAGCAGACCGGAGGATAGGAGGGAAGAGACCCAGTACTTC.